This record looks at one T cell receptor (beta chain) sequence and its context. The antigen this receptor binds is unknown. Base qualities are not provided; no much larger clone lies one nucleotide away. TCRbeta CDR3 regions were amplified from genomic DNA using the immunoSEQ Assay, a bias-controlled multiplex PCR. The paper's processing steps were these. The number of nucleated cells in each sample was estimated by amplification of reference gene primers within the assay. Sequence reads were collapsed and filtered to measure the absolute abundance of every unique TCRbeta CDR3 rearrangement. For each sample, productive Simpson clonality was calculated by taking the square root of Simpson's diversity index across productive rearrangements. As stored in TCRdb, this immuneACCESS dataset retains in-frame rearrangements with V and J assigned. A fraction of the clones does not appear; measured against another copy, unresolved V genes explain less than half of the discrepancy, and the remainder lacks a known reason. Clonal size and the V and J genes are those of that table, whereas D and trimming came from the DNA. The sample table records approximately 94,000 clones; more than 75% of these occur just once. About 5% of the sample is in the top ten clones.

The data stem from a study of blood T cell repertoires in COVID-19 (dated by TCRdb to the early 2020s). Broadly, across the study: The collaborator samples originated in the United States, Italy and Spain and spanned the acute and convalescent phases of COVID-19. Where available, HLA class I and class II types were taken from metadata supplied by the sample provider and were not determined by assay-based typing. The dataset comprised deeply sampled blood TCRbeta repertoires from subjects exposed to, actively infected with, or recovered from COVID-19. The prospective study material was composed of cDNA or gDNA derived from T cells, B-cell-depleted T cells, or PBMCs. The repertoires were made available in a free public database intended to serve as a resource for research on the immune response to SARS-CoV-2. The sample metadata nearly always contained a de-identified subject ID, COVID-19 status, age in years and sex. The samples were drawn from two sources: the first 160 participants of the ongoing ImmuneRACE study, and 1,254 subjects contributed by 6 global collaborators.

Each collaborating institution followed its own protocols to collect whole blood in K2EDTA tubes. For TCRbeta analysis, collaborators shipped samples as frozen whole blood, isolated PBMCs, or DNA extracted from either of those sample types. According to the germline V gene (reference sequence), CDR1 reads SEHNR and CDR2 reads FQNEAQ. At the junction V is shortened by 5 bases and J by 9 bases; bases outside the gene matches: 12. The CDR3 numbers 15 residues from cysteine through phenylalanine. The entry retains the CDR3 DNA only, 45 bases that are in frame from base 1. Beyond this particular receptor, the publication reports: How much clinical and demographic metadata was included differed by source and by participant, and the metadata was provided uncurated.

The rearranged segments are TRBV7-9 and TRBJ2-1; 8 bases in the middle match TRBD2. Sequences were obtained from peripheral blood. This TCR was sampled from a woman of 80 years or more with active COVID-19. The DNA is as follows: TGTGCCAGCAGCCGCACCCGGACTAGCTCGATTGAGCAGTTCTTC. The translation is CASSRTRTSSIEQFF. Joined to the reference TRBV7-9 and TRBJ2-1 proteins, this CDR3 gives the full variable domain: DTGVSQNPRHKITKRGQNVTFRCDPISEHNRLYWYRQTLGQGPEFLTYFQNEAQLEKSRLLSDRFSAERPKGSFSTLEIQRTEQGDSAMYLCASSRTRTSSIEQFFGPGTRLTVL.